This is a list of T cell receptor beta chains from one sample in a study of neurological immune-mediated disorders. From the 5' RACE reads, TCRdb called clonotypes with MiXCR, one entry per CDR3 protein. The data show some 38,000 distinct CDR3 sequences, 11% to 15% seen once. What was sequenced was PBMCs. The receptors derive from a woman aged 45 to 65 with HTLV-1-associated myelopathy (HAM/TSP). Each CDR3 is given with its conserved first and last residue. D genes are given only for firm matches. Clone sizes are given selectively: once, few, many, or a class where the clone is expanded.

v_gene	j_gene	abundance	d_gene	CDR3nt	CDR3aa
TRBV7-8	TRBJ2-1	many	NA	TGTGCCAGCACATGGGGGTTCTCCTACAATGAGCAGTTCTTC	CASTWGFSYNEQFF
TRBV10-3	TRBJ1-1	NA	NA	TGTGCCATCAGTGGGGCCTCAGGACTCACTGTAGCTTTCTTT	CAISGASGLTVAFF
TRBV7-2	TRBJ2-3	many	TRBD2	TGTGCCAGCAGCACCCGGACTAGTCCTGTCGGCACAGATACGCAGTATTTT	CASSTRTSPVGTDTQYF
TRBV5-1	TRBJ1-2	many	TRBD1	TGCGCCAGCAGCTTCGGACAGGGAAGCTATGGCTACACCTTC	CASSFGQGSYGYTF
TRBV5-1	TRBJ1-1	many	NA	TGCGCCAGCAGCTTCGGGGGCGAGGGCACTGAAGCTTTCTTT	CASSFGGEGTEAFF
TRBV27	TRBJ1-6	many	NA	TGTGCCAGCAGTTTATCGCACAGGGTGGATTCACCCCTCCACTTT	CASSLSHRVDSPLHF
TRBV20-1	TRBJ2-2	NA	NA	TGCAGTGCTAGAGGGGGCGCCGGGACGGGAAACACCGGGGAGCTGTTTTTT	CSARGGAGTGNTGELFF
TRBV6-1	TRBJ1-1	many	TRBD1	TGTGCCAGCAGTGAAGCCTTAGGACAGGGTGAAGCTTTCTTT	CASSEALGQGEAFF
TRBV5-5	TRBJ2-6	many	NA	TGTGCCAGCAGCTTGCGTGCCGGGGATAGCTCTGGGGCCAACGTCCTGACTTTC	CASSLRAGDSSGANVLTF
TRBV5-1	TRBJ2-1	many	NA	TGCGCCAGCAGCTTGGCGATAATCGGCAATGAGCAGTTCTTC	CASSLAIIGNEQFF
TRBV7-8	TRBJ2-4	many	TRBD1	TGTGCCAGCAGCTCACGCTGGACAGGACTAGCCAAAAACATTCAGTACTTC	CASSSRWTGLAKNIQYF
TRBV7-2	TRBJ2-3	many	NA	TGTGCCAGCAGCGTCCAAACGACAGATACGCAGTATTTT	CASSVQTTDTQYF
TRBV19	TRBJ1-5	NA	NA	TGTGCCAGTAGTAGGAGCAATCAGCCCCAGCATTTT	CASSRSNQPQHF
TRBV6-5	TRBJ1-5	many	NA	TGTGCCAGCAGCCGGACAGCTTTCAATCAGCCCCAGCATTTT	CASSRTAFNQPQHF
TRBV20-1	TRBJ1-1	many	TRBD1	TGCAGTGCTAGCGGCCAGGGGGCCACTGAAGCTTTCTTT	CSASGQGATEAFF
TRBV19	TRBJ1-1	many	NA	TGTGCCAGTAGTCAGACGGGGAACACTGAAGCTTTCTTT	CASSQTGNTEAFF
TRBV5-1	TRBJ1-2	many	NA	TGCGCCAGCAGCTCGAGAGAGACAAGTTATGGCTACACCTTC	CASSSRETSYGYTF
TRBV7-2	TRBJ2-5	many	TRBD2	TGTGCCAGCAGCTCCAGCGGGGGGGCCCGTAGGGAGACCCAGTACTTC	CASSSSGGARRETQYF
TRBV29-1	TRBJ1-1	many	TRBD1	TGCAGCGTTGGCGCAGGGGGGACTGAAGCTTTCTTT	CSVGAGGTEAFF
TRBV5-1	TRBJ2-5	many	TRBD2	TGCGCCAGCAGCTTGGCTAGCGGGGGGCTCCAAGAGACCCAGTACTTC	CASSLASGGLQETQYF
TRBV5-1	TRBJ1-1	many	NA	TGCGCCAGCAGCTCCCGGACAGCACTCGAAGCTTTCTTT	CASSSRTALEAFF
TRBV7-2	TRBJ2-5	many	TRBD2	TGTGCCAGCAGCTTAGCGACGGGGGGGCGGCAAGAGACCCAGTACTTC	CASSLATGGRQETQYF
TRBV3-1	TRBJ1-3	many	NA	TGTGCCAGCAGCAAACAGGGTTACCAACTGGGAAACACCATATATTTT	CASSKQGYQLGNTIYF
TRBV15	TRBJ2-1	once	TRBD2	TGTGCCACCAGCAGAGAGACTAGCGGGTACAATGAGCAGTTCTTC	CATSRETSGYNEQFF
TRBV27	TRBJ2-1	many	TRBD2	TGTGCCAGCAGTTTAGGCGGGGGGGCCAGAAATGAGCAGTTCTTC	CASSLGGGARNEQFF
TRBV5-1	TRBJ2-3	many	NA	TGCGCCAGCAGCCCCGAGGCGGGGGCGTTAAGAGATACGCAGTATTTT	CASSPEAGALRDTQYF
TRBV10-3	TRBJ1-4	many	NA	TGTGCCACTAGATCAGGGGCGGAGGAAAAACTGTTTTTT	CATRSGAEEKLFF
TRBV3-1	TRBJ1-2	many	NA	TGTGCCAGCAGCCAAGCTAGGGGGTATGGCTACACCTTC	CASSQARGYGYTF
TRBV5-1	TRBJ1-2	many	TRBD1	TGCGCCAGCAGCTTGGAGTTGGCAGGGGGAGTCTATGGCTACACCTTC	CASSLELAGGVYGYTF
TRBV20-1	TRBJ2-5	many	NA	TGCAGTGCTAGCTTATGGTTTCTCGGGGAGACCCAGTACTTC	CSASLWFLGETQYF
TRBV5-1	TRBJ2-3	many	NA	TGCGCCAGCAGCCAAGTGGGTGTTAGCACAGATACGCAGTATTTT	CASSQVGVSTDTQYF
TRBV7-2	TRBJ2-5	many	NA	TGTGCCAGCAGCCCGGGCGCCGCGGGGACCCAGTACTTC	CASSPGAAGTQYF
TRBV12-3/TRBV12-4	TRBJ2-5	many	NA	TGTGCCAGCAGTTCGCAGAGGGGAGGTGGCGGTCGAGAGACCCAGTACTTC	CASSSQRGGGGRETQYF
TRBV14	TRBJ1-4	many	NA	TGTGCCAGCAGCCAAGTTCGGTCTAATGAAAAACTGTTTTTT	CASSQVRSNEKLFF
TRBV20-1	TRBJ2-3	many	TRBD2	TGCAGTGCTAGGCGGGGGACCACAGATACGCAGTATTTT	CSARRGTTDTQYF
TRBV20-1	TRBJ1-5	many	TRBD1	TGCAGTGCTAGGGGGACAGTTAGCAATCAGCCCCAGCATTTT	CSARGTVSNQPQHF
TRBV20-1	TRBJ1-6	many	NA	TGCAGTGCTAGAGATCCACAGGGCCCCTATAATTCACCCCTCCACTTT	CSARDPQGPYNSPLHF
TRBV3-1	TRBJ1-4	many	TRBD1	TGTGCCAGCAGGGCAGGGGGGGCAACTAATGAAAAACTGTTTTTT	CASRAGGATNEKLFF
TRBV5-1	TRBJ1-2	many	TRBD1	TGCGCCAGCAGCTTGGGACAGGGGACTAACTATGGCTACACCTTC	CASSLGQGTNYGYTF
TRBV9	TRBJ2-1	many	TRBD2	TGTGCCAGCAGCGTAGTGGGTAGCGGGAAGTACAATGAGCAGTTCTTC	CASSVVGSGKYNEQFF
TRBV5-1	TRBJ2-1	many	NA	TGCGCCAGCAGCTTGGGGACTGCCTCCTACAATGAGCAGTTCTTC	CASSLGTASYNEQFF
TRBV6-1	TRBJ2-7	many	NA	TGTGCCAGCAGTGATCTCTACGAGCAGTACTTC	CASSDLYEQYF
TRBV4-2	TRBJ2-3	NA	TRBD2	TGTGCCAGCAGCCGGATGGCGAGAAGCGGGGTGGCTTTGGGAGATACGCTGTATTTT	CASSRMARSGVALGDTLYF
TRBV18	TRBJ1-1	NA	NA	TGTGCCAGCTCACCGACAGTGGTGAACACTGAAGCTTTCTTT	CASSPTVVNTEAFF
TRBV24-1	TRBJ2-2	many	NA	TGTGCCACCAGTGAATCCGGGACGTACACCGGGGAGCTGTTTTTT	CATSESGTYTGELFF
TRBV20-1	TRBJ2-2	once	NA	TGTAGTGCTAGACAGGCGGCCACCGTGGAGCTGTTTTTT	CSARQAATVELFF
TRBV10-3	TRBJ1-1	many	TRBD1	TGTGCCATCAGTGAAGGGACAGGTGCCACTGAAGCTTTCTTT	CAISEGTGATEAFF
TRBV3-1	TRBJ2-1	many	NA	TGTGCCAGCAGCCAAGGTAATTCGGGATACAATGAGCAGTTCTTC	CASSQGNSGYNEQFF
TRBV10-1	TRBJ2-5	many	TRBD2	TGCGCCAACAGTGAGTCGACTAGCGGGGGGATTGAGACCCAGTACTTC	CANSESTSGGIETQYF
TRBV10-3	TRBJ1-1	NA	NA	TGTGCCATCAGTGCACACAGGTTGAACACTGAAGCTTTCTTT	CAISAHRLNTEAFF
TRBV20-1	TRBJ1-5	many	NA	TGCAGTGCTAGTTCCCGGCCTAGGGGGGGCGGACAGCCCCAGCATTTT	CSASSRPRGGGQPQHF
TRBV6-5	TRBJ2-3	many	NA	TGTGCCAGCAGTTACGGCTGGGGGAGCGTCACAGATACGCAGTATTTT	CASSYGWGSVTDTQYF